This T cell receptor beta chain was obtained from a study of OX40 agonist ivuxolimab in advanced cancers. Whole-study context: Every patient in dose escalation had hepatocellular carcinoma, melanoma, renal cell or head and neck cancer.

Sequenced by immunoSEQ multiplex PCR; TCRdb stores in-frame clones only, minus some. The sample holds approximately 130,000 clones, 90% seen once. Study outcomes and limitations: Partial responders receiving 0.1-3.0 mg/kg showed among the lowest clonal expansion.

A word on this clone: The antigen is not known.

Germline V gene sequence: CDR1 SNHLY, CDR2 FYNNEI. The V segment lost 4 bases and the J segment 6 bases; nucleotides outside the gene matches: 8. The CDR3 runs 15 residues. This rearrangement joins TRBV2 to TRBJ1-5; TRBD1 aligns across 8 bases. The sample here was CD4+ or CD8+ T cells sorted from blood, taken in a trial of the OX40 agonist ivuxolimab. The clonotype originates from an adult with an advanced solid tumor such as melanoma, head and neck, liver or kidney cancer. The CDR3 DNA follows: TGTGCCAGCAGTGGGGGCAGGGGGCTTGTTCAGCCCCAGCATTTT. This translates into CASSGGRGLVQPQHF.